These 6 T cell receptor beta chains came from one sample sequenced in a study of OX40 agonist ivuxolimab in advanced cancers. The data were produced by immunoSEQ multiplex PCR, yet TCRdb's version contains in-frame clones alone and is incomplete. The table includes approximately 89,000 clones, roughly 91% detected once. This specimen was CD4+ or CD8+ T cells sorted from blood, taken in a trial of the OX40 agonist ivuxolimab. The receptors originated from an adult with an advanced solid tumor such as melanoma, head and neck, liver or kidney cancer.

The gene calls are TRBV28 and TRBJ1-2; tentative D call: TRBD1 (6 bases). The V end was cut by 1 base, the J end by 8 bases, with 14 bases between. CDR3 length: 14 amino acids. CDR1 is MDHEN, CDR2 SYDVKM, per germline. The CDR3 is CASSLLVGGGGYTF. Here the CDR3 DNA reads TGTGCCAGCAGTTTATTAGTCGGGGGGGGCGGCTACACCTTC.

This chain uses TRBV19 with TRBJ2-2; 10 bases map to TRBD2. In germline, CDR1 is LNHDA, CDR2 SQIVND (reference sequence). Trimming at V came to 8 bases and at J to 1 base, leaving 4 bases not matched to a gene. This CDR3 comprises 15 residues. The CDR3 DNA sequence: TGTGCCAGTGGAGCGGGGGGGTGGAACACCGGGGAGCTGTTTTTT. The encoded protein is CASGAGGWNTGELFF.

This chain uses TRBV5-1 with TRBJ2-1; TRBD2 aligns across 15 bases. Trimming took 2 bases from V and 9 from J; bases not matched to a gene: 9. Germline V gene data show CDR1 as SGHRS and CDR2 as YFSETQ. The CDR3 length is 17 residues. The DNA for the CDR3 is TGCGCCAGCAGCTTCGGGACTAGCGGGGGGCCGAGAGGTGAGCAGTTCTTC. Amino acid sequence: CASSFGTSGGPRGEQFF.

V and J are TRBV7-9 and TRBJ2-6; 7 nucleotides align to TRBD2. Trimming cost V 1 base and J 0 bases; bases outside gene matches: 3. Per germline, CDR1 SEHNR and CDR2 FQNEAQ (reference sequence). This CDR3 comprises 17 residues. The CDR3 loop is CASSLGLADSGANVLTF. The CDR3 nucleotides are TGTGCCAGCAGCTTAGGGCTAGCGGACTCTGGGGCCAACGTCCTGACTTTC.

This clone was counted a single time. The chain has TRBV6-1 and TRBJ2-5, with 10 bases fitting TRBD2. This CDR3 comprises 16 residues. Unmatched junction bases numbered 10, after V lost 4 bases and J lost 5 bases. Germline V gene lookup returns CDR1 MNHNS and CDR2 SASEGT. The DNA for the CDR3 is TGTGCCAGCAGTGGCTCCGGGACTAGCGCCGGTGAGACCCAGTACTTC. Protein: CASSGSGTSAGETQYF.

The chain uses TRBV10-3 and TRBJ2-3, with TRBD2 identical over 11 bases. There are 14 residues in the CDR3. CDR1 is ENHRY and CDR2 is SYGVKD in the germline V gene. After removal of 8 bases from V and 6 bases from J, the junction contained 7 bases not matched to a gene. The CDR3 protein is CAIGSGGVADTQYF. The CDR3 DNA reads as TGTGCCATCGGTAGCGGGGGGGTGGCCGATACGCAGTATTTT.